This T cell receptor (beta chain) came from a study of cytomegalovirus exposure and HLA in healthy donors. To note about this clone: Its antigen is not known.

The study's findings and limits: Among the CMV-associated chains, three were confirmed in vitro as specific for CMV antigens. Many donors shared some public TCRs, even though most TCR sequences were rare. The study labeled 180 or so TCR beta chains cytomegalovirus-associated.

Produced via immunoSEQ multiplex PCR; TCRdb's table is partial and in-frame only. The sample comprises 57,000 or so clones, approximately 96% of which are singletons, and 0.9% to 1% rests with the top ten. Trimming took 4 bases from V and 6 from J, leaving 15 bases between them. The germline gives CDR1 SGHNT, CDR2 YYREEE (reference sequence). The CDR3 sequence is 14 residues long. The J gene is TRBJ2-3, the V gene TRBV5-4; possibly TRBD2 for D (6 bases). This sequence was found in a man younger than 35 in good health and CMV-seronegative. Material for sequencing was PBMCs. CDR3 coding DNA: TGTGCCAGCAGCGCCGGGGGTGGCCTGGATACGCAGTATTTT. Its protein product is CASSAGGGLDTQYF. Looking up the rest from reference TRBV5-4 and TRBJ2-3 gives the full variable domain: ETGVTQSPTHLIKTRGQQVTLRCSSQSGHNTVSWYQQALGQGPQFIFQYYREEENGRGNFPPRFSGLQFPNYSSELNVNALELDDSALYLCASSAGGGLDTQYFGPGTRLTVL.